A single sample is the source of the 10 T cell receptor beta chains below, sequenced in a study of T cell responses to AZD1222 COVID-19 vaccine. Sequencing used immunoSEQ multiplex PCR; TCRdb keeps in-frame clones, though not all of them. The data contain over 150,000 clones, roughly nine tenths of them singletons. The sequencing used peripheral blood, collected on day 0 of AZD1222 vaccination. These receptors were taken from an adult in good health.

Only one count was recorded for this clone. This chain joins TRBV5-1 and TRBJ2-2; 10 bases agree with TRBD1. CDR3 length equals 16 residues. With V trimmed by 5 bases and J by 9 bases, 13 bases remained unmatched. Germline assignment: CDR1 SGHRS and CDR2 YFSETQ. The CDR3 DNA reads as TGCGCCAGCAGTCAAAGATTCGGACAGGGGGACCGGGAGCTGTTTTTT. Protein sequence: CASSQRFGQGDRELFF.

This sequence joins TRBV30 and TRBJ2-5, with D hard to call. This CDR3 contains 13 residues. CDR1 is GTSNPN and CDR2 is SVGIG in the germline V gene (reference sequence). Trimming cost V 1 base and J 1 base, with 7 bases left between them. Written as DNA, the CDR3 is TGTGCCTGGAGTGCGGCAGCCCAAGAGACCCAGTACTTC. This gives the protein CAWSAAAQETQYF.

This chain connects TRBV6-5 to TRBJ2-3, with unresolved D. Germline V gives CDR1 MNHEY, CDR2 SVGAGI. The CDR3 runs 13 residues. Trimming removed 6 bases from V and 11 bases from J, with 18 bases in between. Written as DNA, the CDR3 is TGTGCCAGCAGGAAGCCCCCCGAAAGGGAGCAGTATTTT. Its translation: CASRKPPEREQYF.

The chain links TRBV6-2 or TRBV6-3 to TRBJ2-7; 7 bases agree with TRBD1. The CDR3 length is 16 residues. V dropped 5 bases and J dropped 3; count of bases not matched to a gene: 13. Germline V CDR1 and CDR2: MNHEY, SVGEGT. The CDR3 loop is CASSPLRTTGFYEQYF. The CDR3 nucleotides read TGTGCCAGCAGTCCACTAAGGACGACAGGGTTCTACGAGCAGTACTTC.

In this sample, this clone turned up a few times. This chain connects TRBV27 to TRBJ1-6; TRBD1 might be the D (6 bases). The CDR3 spans 16 residues. Germline assignment: CDR1 MNHEY and CDR2 SMNVEV (reference sequence). V was clipped by 6 bases and J by 0 bases, with 12 bases between them. Written as DNA, the CDR3 is TGTGCCAGCAGACACGACAGGAGCTCCTATAATTCACCCCTCCACTTT. Translation: CASRHDRSSYNSPLHF.

The chain uses TRBV6-5 and TRBJ2-7; 8 positions match TRBD1. Per germline, CDR1 MNHEY and CDR2 SVGAGI. This CDR3 is built from 15 residues. V trimming: 6 bases; J trimming: 1 base; junction bases outside the gene matches: 8. CDR3 amino acids: CASSDTGGASYEQYF. CDR3 nucleotide sequence: TGTGCCAGCAGCGATACAGGGGGAGCGTCCTACGAGCAGTACTTC.

The chain carries TRBV19 and TRBJ1-3; D uncertain. Deletions cut 9 bases from V and 0 bases from J, with 12 bases between. The length of the CDR3 is 14 residues. CDR1 LNHDA and CDR2 SQIVND come from the germline V gene (reference sequence). The CDR3, as DNA: TGTGCCAGCCGAGCTGAAAACTCTGGAAACACCATATATTTT. Translated: CASRAENSGNTIYF. Based on the CDR3 plus reference TRBV19 and TRBJ1-3, the full variable domain is DGGITQSPKYLFRKEGQNVTLSCEQNLNHDAMYWYRQDPGQGLRLIYYSQIVNDFQKGDIAEGYSVSREKKESFPLTVTSAQKNPTAFYLCASRAENSGNTIYFGEGSWLTVV.

The chain recombines TRBV3-1 (or the pseudogene TRBV3-2) with TRBJ1-5; D is ambiguous. Germline lookup yields CDR1 LGHDT and CDR2 YNNKEL (reference sequence). Trimming stripped 1 base from V and 5 bases from J, with 9 bases between. The CDR3 consists of 14 residues. The CDR3 region is CASSQGVGHQPQHF. The CDR3 DNA reads as TGTGCCAGCAGCCAAGGTGTAGGGCATCAGCCCCAGCATTTT.

V gene TRBV19 combines with J gene TRBJ1-6; D is possibly TRBD1 (5 bases). Trimming took off 3 bases at V and 2 bases at J, with 11 bases between the two ends. In germline, CDR1 is LNHDA, CDR2 SQIVND (reference sequence). This CDR3 region has 16 residues. DNA for the CDR3: TGTGCCAGTAGTATCCAAACGGGGGCCTATAATTCACCCCTCCACTTT. It encodes CASSIQTGAYNSPLHF.

This clone was observed a single time. V and J are TRBV28 and TRBJ1-5; 9 positions agree with TRBD1. The CDR3 covers 15 residues. CDR1 is MDHEN, CDR2 SYDVKM, per germline. V shed 3 bases and J 2 bases; nucleotides not matched to a gene: 2. For the CDR3, the DNA is TGTGCCAGCAGTTTGGGGACAGGGCGCAATCAGCCCCAGCATTTT. Translated, it gives CASSLGTGRNQPQHF.